This TCR beta chain came from a study of T-cell memory formation after mild COVID-19. For the study at large: TCR clusters mostly belonged to single donors. Findings and caveats of the study: The pre-infection memory compartment contained some responding clones, suggesting cross-reactive memory joined. Contracting clones localized mainly to CM and EM when CD4+ and mainly to EMRA when CD8+.

CDR3 length: 13 residues. Per germline, CDR1 SNHLY and CDR2 FYNNEI. Between the trimmed V and J ends, which lost 8 bases and 3 bases, there was a span of 13 bases. In regard to this clonotype: The target antigen is unknown.

Using its own MiXCR run on the 5' RACE reads, TCRdb lists one record per CDR3 protein. The sample holds hundreds of thousands of distinct CDR3 sequences, roughly 17% seen once. The V call is TRBV2, the J call TRBJ2-5, with unresolved D. The TCR comes from an adult woman who had mild COVID-19 (a few samples of this study predate the infection). Cell type and time point are not known. Source material: PBMCs or a T cell subset sorted from them (not recorded which). The chain's CDR3 is CASSAALKETQYF. The CDR3, as DNA: TGTGCCAGCTCCGCAGCCCTGAAAGAGACCCAGTACTTC.